A selection of T cell receptor beta chains follows, all from one sample in a study of cytomegalovirus exposure and HLA in healthy donors. Libraries were prepared by immunoSEQ multiplex PCR; TCRdb keeps only in-frame clonotypes and omits some of them. There are approximately 61,000 clones in the sample; around 75% occur only once, and roughly half lies in the top ten. Sequenced input: PBMCs. The receptors shown here come from a man aged 50-60 years in good health and CMV-seropositive. Each CDR3 is given with its conserved first and last residue. Fields, in order: V gene, clone size, J gene, D gene, CDR3 protein, CDR3 DNA. D genes are given only for firm matches. Some rows have no size entry. The others give once, few or many, or a class for an expanded clone.

V gene: TRBV7-9
clone size: -
J gene: TRBJ1-4
D gene: TRBD1
CDR3 protein: CASSWTGNVKLFF
CDR3 DNA: TGTGCCAGCAGCTGGACAGGGAACGTAAAACTGTTTTTT

V gene: TRBV18
clone size: -
J gene: TRBJ2-3
D gene: TRBD2
CDR3 protein: CASSSTTSGGSTTSSTDTQYF
CDR3 DNA: TGTGCCAGCTCATCCACCACTAGCGGGGGAAGCACAACCTCTAGCACAGATACGCAGTATTTT

V gene: TRBV28
clone size: -
J gene: TRBJ1-6
D gene: -
CDR3 protein: CVSSFGPGEKRNSPLHF
CDR3 DNA: -

V gene: TRBV7-8
clone size: -
J gene: TRBJ2-5
D gene: -
CDR3 protein: CASSSGLETQYF
CDR3 DNA: TGTGCCAGCAGCTCCGGACTTGAGACCCAGTACTTC

V gene: TRBV7-2
clone size: -
J gene: TRBJ2-7
D gene: -
CDR3 protein: CASSLGLHSYEQYF
CDR3 DNA: TGTGCCAGCAGCTTGGGACTGCACTCCTACGAGCAGTACTTC

V gene: TRBV6-1
clone size: -
J gene: TRBJ2-1
D gene: TRBD2
CDR3 protein: CASSGHLAESYNEQFF
CDR3 DNA: TGTGCCAGCAGTGGACACCTAGCGGAGTCCTACAATGAGCAGTTCTTC

V gene: TRBV9
clone size: many
J gene: TRBJ2-7
D gene: -
CDR3 protein: CSSSSQGPSSSEQYF
CDR3 DNA: TGTTCCAGCAGCTCCCAGGGGCCCAGCTCCTCCGAGCAGTACTTC

V gene: TRBV4-3
clone size: -
J gene: TRBJ1-2
D gene: -
CDR3 protein: CASSSRTPSNYGYTF
CDR3 DNA: TGCGCCAGCAGCTCCCGGACACCTTCTAACTATGGCTACACCTTC

V gene: TRBV9
clone size: -
J gene: TRBJ2-1
D gene: TRBD2
CDR3 protein: CASSVVAGAYNEQFF
CDR3 DNA: TGTGCCAGCAGCGTAGTAGCGGGAGCCTACAATGAGCAGTTCTTC

V gene: TRBV10-3
clone size: -
J gene: TRBJ1-5
D gene: -
CDR3 protein: CAISEGGSRNQPQHF
CDR3 DNA: TGTGCCATCAGTGAGGGAGGGTCAAGAAATCAGCCCCAGCATTTT

V gene: TRBV5-1
clone size: few
J gene: TRBJ2-3
D gene: -
CDR3 protein: CASSGGASAADTQYF
CDR3 DNA: TGCGCCAGCAGCGGGGGGGCTAGCGCAGCAGATACGCAGTATTTT

V gene: TRBV5-5
clone size: -
J gene: TRBJ1-2
D gene: -
CDR3 protein: CASSPTGNYGYTF
CDR3 DNA: TGTGCCAGCAGTCCTACAGGGAACTATGGCTACACCTTC

V gene: TRBV7-8
clone size: -
J gene: TRBJ1-1
D gene: -
CDR3 protein: CASRSTANTEAFF
CDR3 DNA: TGTGCCAGCAGGTCGACAGCAAACACTGAAGCTTTCTTT

V gene: TRBV7-3
clone size: -
J gene: TRBJ1-3
D gene: TRBD1
CDR3 protein: CASSPSVQGAAGNTIYF
CDR3 DNA: TGTGCCAGCAGCCCCTCGGTACAGGGGGCTGCTGGAAACACCATATATTTT

V gene: TRBV4-3
clone size: -
J gene: TRBJ1-1
D gene: -
CDR3 protein: CASSQDTRNTEAFF
CDR3 DNA: TGCGCCAGCAGCCAAGATACCAGGAACACTGAAGCTTTCTTT